These 21 T cell receptor beta chains came from one sample sequenced in a study of T cells in Graves' hyperthyroidism and ophthalmopathy. TCR beta CDR3 regions were amplified from RNA. An initial round of RT-PCR targeting the TCR CDR3 relied on the HTBI primer set. TCRdb re-called the multiplex PCR reads through MiXCR, storing one row per CDR3 protein. Of roughly 420,000 distinct CDR3 sequences in the sample, around 16% were seen once. The sample taken for sequencing was blood. The receptors here all came from a young woman with Graves' hyperthyroidism.

With regard to this clonotype: A much larger clone is a single base away; this may be a read error. As DNA, the CDR3 is TGCGCCAGCAACCCAAGACCCTACGAGCAGTACTTC. Protein: CASNPRPYEQYF. The chain links TRBV5-1 to TRBJ2-7, with D unresolved. CDR1 is SGHRS and CDR2 is YFSETQ in the germline V gene. V lost 6 bases, J lost 2 bases, and 9 bases lay in between. There are 12 residues in the CDR3.

The J gene is TRBJ1-5, the V gene TRBV7-2; D unclear. The CDR3 is made up of 20 amino acids. Germline V CDR1 and CDR2: SGHTA, FQGNSA. Trimming removed 5 bases from V and 2 bases from J, with 28 bases in between. The CDR3 DNA follows: TGTGCCAGCAGCAGCGAACTCCGGGATCCCCGTTCCTCCGGCAATCAGCCCCAGCATTTT. This encodes CASSSELRDPRSSGNQPQHF.

This rearrangement joins TRBV7-8 to TRBJ2-7; D gene unclear. The CDR3 runs to 14 residues. Looked up from germline, CDR1 is SGHVS and CDR2 is FQNEAQ. V gave up 1 base and J gave up 7 bases, with 14 bases separating them. CDR3 loop: CASSLEVTLGEQYF. In nucleotides, the CDR3 is TGTGCCAGCAGCTTAGAAGTTACCCTGGGGGAGCAGTACTTC. The full variable domain, in which reference TRBV7-8 and TRBJ2-7 provide the parts outside the CDR3, is GAGVSQSPRYKVAKRGQDVALRCDPISGHVSLFWYQQALGQGPEFLTYFQNEAQLDKSGLPSDRFFAERPEGSVSTLKIQRTQQEDSAVYLCASSLEVTLGEQYFGPGTRLTVT.

The chain carries TRBV27 and TRBJ2-3, with D tentatively TRBD1 or TRBD2 (5 bases each). CDR1 MNHEY and CDR2 SMNVEV come from the germline V gene (reference sequence). This CDR3 comprises 16 residues. V gave up 0 bases and J gave up 6 bases, with 16 bases separating them. CDR3 loop: CASSLSGTIGPDTQYF. CDR3 DNA: TGTGCCAGCAGTTTATCCGGGACGATAGGCCCCGATACGCAGTATTTT.

This clonotype was detected many times. V usage is TRBV28 and J usage is TRBJ2-7, with D perhaps matching TRBD2 (7 bases). The ends were cut back, 6 bases at V and 4 bases at J, with 16 bases in the middle. The CDR3 is 14 amino acids. Looked up from germline, CDR1 is MDHEN and CDR2 is SYDVKM. Here the CDR3 DNA reads TGTGCCAGCAGAGGGGGGGCGGGATGGTACGAGCAGTACTTC. It specifies CASRGGAGWYEQYF. Together with reference TRBV28 and TRBJ2-7, the CDR3 gives the full variable domain: DVKVTQSSRYLVKRTGEKVFLECVQDMDHENMFWYRQDPGLGLRLIYFSYDVKMKEKGDIPEGYSVSREKKERFSLILESASTNQTSMYLCASRGGAGWYEQYFGPGTRLTVT.

This clonotype was seen more than once but under ten times. Being one base from a much bigger clone, this may be a read error. The chain is built from TRBV6-2 or TRBV6-3 and TRBJ1-1; D possibly corresponds to TRBD1 (5 bases). The CDR3 extends over 13 amino acids. CDR1 and CDR2 (germline): MNHEY, SVGEGT. CDR3 sequence: CASSEGRNTEASF. CDR3 DNA sequence: TGTGCCAGCAGCGAGGGACGGAACACTGAAGCTTCCTTT.

This clonotype appeared many times. V and J are TRBV9 and TRBJ2-5; D remains unclear. Germline CDR1 and CDR2: SGDLS and YYNGEE. Trimming took 0 bases from V and 3 from J, leaving 3 bases between them. There are 12 residues in the CDR3. Written as DNA, the CDR3 is TGTGCCAGCAGCGTAGAGGAAGAGACCCAGTACTTC. Translation gives CASSVEEETQYF.

This clonotype appeared a few times. The chain joins TRBV4-1 to TRBJ2-5, with TRBD2 identical over 9 bases. The V and J ends lost 0 bases and 5 bases, in that order; junction bases with no gene match: 7. Germline CDR1 and CDR2: MGHRA and YSYEKL. The CDR3 has 16 residues. The DNA for the CDR3 is TGCGCCAGCAGCCAAGAGCCAGCGGGGGGAATGGAGACCCAGTACTTC. Translating it yields CASSQEPAGGMETQYF.

J is TRBJ2-2 and V is TRBV28; TRBD1 might be the D (6 bases). V lost 6 bases to trimming and J lost 2 bases, with 16 bases between them. The CDR3 runs 16 residues. Germline CDR1 reads MDHEN; CDR2 reads SYDVKM. CDR3 residues: CASSLLGAANTGELFF. The DNA of the CDR3 is TGTGCCAGCAGCCTCCTGGGGGCGGCTAACACCGGGGAGCTGTTTTTT.

V gene TRBV10-3 combines with J gene TRBJ1-1, with D perhaps TRBD1 (6 bases). This CDR3 comprises 12 residues. In germline, CDR1 is ENHRY, CDR2 SYGVKD. Trimming removed 7 bases from V and 7 bases from J, with 13 bases in between. Here the CDR3 DNA reads TGTGCCATCAAGGGGGGGCCGGGTGAAGCTTTCTTT. Translating it yields CAIKGGPGEAFF.

This chain connects TRBV7-3 to TRBJ2-5; 10 bases are a match to TRBD2. The J segment lost 3 bases and the V segment lost 5 bases, leaving 12 bases of the junction unmatched. Germline lookup yields CDR1 SGHTA and CDR2 FQGTGA. This CDR3 is 17 amino acids long. The CDR3 loop is CASSLGPAGLAKETQYF. In nucleotides, the CDR3 is TGTGCCAGCAGCCTAGGGCCGGCGGGACTAGCGAAAGAGACCCAGTACTTC.

Worth noting for this clonotype: One junction end does not reproduce the germline sequence, and a read error may be involved. CDR3 region: CSARSAGVETRYF. The CDR3 DNA is TGCAGTGCTAGATCAGCGGGAGTTGAGACCCGGTACTTC. The chain recombines TRBV20-1 with TRBJ2-5; 8 bases are shared with TRBD2. This CDR3 has 13 residues. The germline V gene encodes CDR1 DFQATT and CDR2 SNEGSKA (reference sequence).

This clonotype was counted ten times or more. The chain is built from TRBV3-1 and TRBJ2-5; D may match TRBD1 or TRBD2 (5 bases each). The germline gives CDR1 LGHDT, CDR2 YNNKEL (reference sequence). The V gene lost 2 bases and the J gene lost 4 bases, with 11 bases spanning the gap. The CDR3 consists of 14 residues. The CDR3 reads CASSQRGGGETQYF. The CDR3 coding sequence is TGTGCCAGCAGCCAAAGGGGTGGGGGAGAGACCCAGTACTTC.

The chain recombines TRBV20-1 with TRBJ2-5, with 8 bases fitting TRBD2. This CDR3 spans 13 amino acids. Germline V lookup: CDR1 DFQATT, CDR2 SNEGSKA (reference sequence). J gave up 2 bases and V 5 bases, and 4 bases lay outside the gene matches. The CDR3 loop reads CSAGSGVQETQYF. The DNA of the CDR3 is TGCAGTGCTGGTAGCGGGGTGCAAGAGACCCAGTACTTC.

This clonotype occurred many times. This chain links TRBV11-2 with TRBJ2-7, with a possible D match to TRBD1 (5 bases). Trimming removed 4 bases at V and 6 bases at J, with 16 bases between. CDR3 length equals 14 residues. Germline V lookup: CDR1 SGHAT, CDR2 FQNNGV. CDR3 residues: CASSSSPQASEQYF. The CDR3, as DNA: TGTGCCAGCAGCTCCTCACCACAGGCTAGCGAGCAGTACTTC.

At least ten counts were recorded for this clonotype. V and J are TRBV5-6 and TRBJ2-4, with TRBD1 matching over 7 bases. CDR1 and CDR2 (germline): SGHDT, YYEEEE. Unmatched junction bases numbered 6, after V lost 3 bases and J lost 0 bases. The CDR3 is made up of 16 amino acids. This CDR3 reads CASSSHSGGAKNIQYF. DNA of the CDR3: TGTGCCAGCAGCTCGCATTCAGGGGGAGCCAAAAACATTCAGTACTTC.

CDR3: CSAVGLGGLPETQYF. CDR3 coding DNA: TGCAGTGCCGTAGGTTTGGGTGGGTTACCAGAGACCCAGTACTTC. This chain links TRBV20-1 with TRBJ2-5, with unresolved D. Trimming shortened V by 6 bases and J by 4 bases, and 21 bases separated the two germline ends. The CDR3 totals 15 residues. Germline CDR1 is DFQATT and CDR2 is SNEGSKA (reference sequence).

This clonotype was observed many times. This rearrangement joins TRBV5-1 to TRBJ1-4; 7 nucleotides align to TRBD1. The CDR3 is made up of 15 amino acids. Germline CDR1 is SGHRS and CDR2 is YFSETQ. The V segment lost 7 bases and the J segment 4 bases; nucleotides outside the gene matches: 10. CDR3 protein: CASSSEGQSNEKLFF. CDR3 in DNA: TGCGCCAGCTCCTCCGAGGGACAGAGTAATGAAAAACTGTTTTTT.

This clonotype was observed many times. The CDR3 is CASSQGGSTYNEQFF. CDR3 nucleotides: TGTGCCAGCTCGCAGGGGGGATCAACCTACAATGAGCAGTTCTTC. V and J are TRBV18 and TRBJ2-1; D possibly corresponds to TRBD1 (7 bases). Germline V lookup: CDR1 KGHSH, CDR2 LQKENI. V was clipped by 6 bases and J by 2 bases, with 14 bases between them. The CDR3 is made up of 15 amino acids.

This clonotype was counted a few times. Just one base apart from a much larger clone, this may be a read error. V usage is TRBV18 and J usage is TRBJ1-1, with D possibly matching TRBD1 (5 bases). Germline CDR1 and CDR2: KGHSH and LQKENI. The CDR3 is made up of 15 amino acids. The CDR3 loop reads CASSPRAGQGTETFF. DNA of the CDR3: TGTGCCAGCTCACCGAGAGCAGGGCAAGGAACTGAAACTTTCTTT. Together with reference TRBV18 and TRBJ1-1, the CDR3 gives the full variable domain: NAGVMQNPRHLVRRRGQEARLRCSPMKGHSHVYWYRQLPEEGLKFMVYLQKENIIDESGMPKERFSAEFPKEGPSILRIQQVVRGDSAAYFCASSPRAGQGTETFFGQGTRLTVV.

This clonotype was seen repeatedly, ten times or more. The genes are TRBV12-3 or TRBV12-4 and TRBJ2-1; 7 nucleotides line up with TRBD1. V lost 10 bases to trimming and J lost 3 bases; unmatched junction nucleotides: 12. The CDR3 has 15 amino acids. The CDR3: CAIRTGTENYNEQFF. The CDR3 bases are TGTGCCATCAGAACCGGGACAGAAAACTACAATGAGCAGTTCTTC.